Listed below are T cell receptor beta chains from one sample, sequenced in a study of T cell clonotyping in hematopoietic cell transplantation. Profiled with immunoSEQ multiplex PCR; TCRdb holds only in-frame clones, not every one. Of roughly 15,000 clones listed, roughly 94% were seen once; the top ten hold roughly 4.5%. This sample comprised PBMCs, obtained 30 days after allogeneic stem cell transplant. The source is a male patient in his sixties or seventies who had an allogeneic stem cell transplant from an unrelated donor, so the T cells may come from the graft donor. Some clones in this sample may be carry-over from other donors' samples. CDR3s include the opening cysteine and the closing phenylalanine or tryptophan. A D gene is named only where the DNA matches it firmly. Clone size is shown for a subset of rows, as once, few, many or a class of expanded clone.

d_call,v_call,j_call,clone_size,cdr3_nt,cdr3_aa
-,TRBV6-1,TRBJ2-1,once,TGTGCCAGCAGACGGGGGCGCCCCTACAATGAGCAGTTCTTC,CASRRGRPYNEQFF
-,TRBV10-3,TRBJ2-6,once,TGTGCCATCAGTGAGTCGAAGGGGAGCTCTGGGGCCAACGTCCTGACTTTC,CAISESKGSSGANVLTF
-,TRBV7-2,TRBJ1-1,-,TGTGCCAGCAGCAAAACAGGGTTTACTGAAGCTTTCTTT,CASSKTGFTEAFF
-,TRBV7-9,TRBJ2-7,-,TGTGCCAGCAGCGGATGGGCGAACCCCTACGAGCAGTACTTC,CASSGWANPYEQYF
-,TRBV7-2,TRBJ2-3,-,TGTGCCAGCAGCTTAGCGTCAGTTGAGCTTAGCACAGATACGCAGTATTTT,CASSLASVELSTDTQYF
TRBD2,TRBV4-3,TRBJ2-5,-,TGCGCCAGCAGCCAAGCCCCGGGACTAGCTGGGGAGACCCAGTACTTC,CASSQAPGLAGETQYF
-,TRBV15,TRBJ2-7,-,TGTGCCACCAGCTCCATTGGACAGTCCTACGAGCAGTACTTC,CATSSIGQSYEQYF
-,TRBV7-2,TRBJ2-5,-,TGTGCCAGCAGCCCTAACCCTGGGGGGAAGGGGGCCCAGTACTTC,CASSPNPGGKGAQYF
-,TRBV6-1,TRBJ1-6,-,TGTGCCAGCAGTGAAGAATCTTCAGGTAGTTCACCCCTCCACTTT,CASSEESSGSSPLHF
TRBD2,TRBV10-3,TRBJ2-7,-,TGTGCCATCAGTGAGCTGAGACAACGGGGGGGCAGCTACGAGCAGTACTTC,CAISELRQRGGSYEQYF
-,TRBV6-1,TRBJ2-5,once,TGTGCCAGCTGGGGGTCGGTAGAGACCCAGTACTTC,CASWGSVETQYF
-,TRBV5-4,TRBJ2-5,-,TGTGCCAGCAGCCCCCGCGGTGAACAAGAGACCCAGTACTTC,CASSPRGEQETQYF
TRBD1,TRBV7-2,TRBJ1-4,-,TGTGCCAGCAGCTCCTTAGGACAGGTTAATGAAAAACTGTTTTTT,CASSSLGQVNEKLFF
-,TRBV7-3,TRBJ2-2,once,TGTGCCAGCAGCTTAAGAGGGGAGGACACCGGGGAGCTGTTTTTT,CASSLRGEDTGELFF
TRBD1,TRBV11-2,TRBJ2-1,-,TGTGCCAGCAATCGACAGGGGAACTCCTACAATGAGCAGTTCTTC,CASNRQGNSYNEQFF
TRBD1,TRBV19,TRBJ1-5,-,TGTGCCAGTAGTATAGACAGGGGGATTCAGCCCCAGCATTTT,CASSIDRGIQPQHF
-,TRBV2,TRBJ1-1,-,TGTGCCAGCACCCGGCAGCCCACCAACACTGAAGCTTTCTTT,CASTRQPTNTEAFF
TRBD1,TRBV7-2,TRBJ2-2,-,TGTGCCACCTCGACAGGGGTCACCGGGGAGCTGTTTTTT,CATSTGVTGELFF
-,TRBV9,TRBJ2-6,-,TGTGCCAGCAGCGCCGACAGGTCTAGCTCTGGGGCCAACGTCCTGACTTTC,CASSADRSSSGANVLTF
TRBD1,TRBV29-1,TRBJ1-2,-,TGCAGCGCCGAGGGGGCCCATGGCTACACCTTC,CSAEGAHGYTF
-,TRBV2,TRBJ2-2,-,TGTGCCAGCAGTCGGGACGTTGGCGGCACCGGGGAGCTGTTTTTT,CASSRDVGGTGELFF
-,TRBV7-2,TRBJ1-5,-,TGTGCCAGCAGCTTAGTCCAGACCAATCAGCCCCAGCATTTT,CASSLVQTNQPQHF
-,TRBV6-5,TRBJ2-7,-,TGTGCCAGCAGTTTTTTGGCGGGGAAGCCCCACGAGCAGTACTTC,CASSFLAGKPHEQYF
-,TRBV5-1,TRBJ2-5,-,TGCGCCAGCAGCTTAAGCACAGGGCTCTCAGAGACCCAGTACTTC,CASSLSTGLSETQYF
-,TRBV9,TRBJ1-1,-,TGTGCCAGCAGTGTCGGCGGCAGTGGGACTGAAGCTTTCTTT,CASSVGGSGTEAFF
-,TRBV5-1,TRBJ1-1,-,TGCGCCAGCAGCTTGTTGCCGGGGGCGAATCCCTCCTATGAAGCTTTCTTT,CASSLLPGANPSYEAFF
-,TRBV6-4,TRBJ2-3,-,TGTGCCAGCAGTGACTCATCGGCCCGGGATACGCAGTATTTT,CASSDSSARDTQYF
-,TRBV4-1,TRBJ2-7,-,TGCGCCAGCAGCCAAGGCCCGGGACACCAGTACGAGCAGTACTTC,CASSQGPGHQYEQYF
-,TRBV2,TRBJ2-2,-,TGTGCCAGCAGTGGACCTCTGACACGGGGCGGGGAGCTGTTTTTT,CASSGPLTRGGELFF
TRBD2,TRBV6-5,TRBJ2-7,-,TGTGCCAGCAGACCGAGCGGGAGAGGTGCCTACGAGCAGTACTTC,CASRPSGRGAYEQYF
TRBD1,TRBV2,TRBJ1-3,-,TGTGCCAGCAGTGGTGAGGGGGCAACTGGAAACACCATATATTTT,CASSGEGATGNTIYF